This T cell receptor (beta chain) was sequenced during a study of shared clonotypes between healthy human individuals. Only in-frame clones appear in the TCRdb table, and some are missing; sequencing was by immunoSEQ multiplex PCR. The sample yields about 1 million clones, about 74% seen once. This clone appeared a few times. Material for sequencing was memory CD4+ T cells sorted from blood. Subset here: CD45RA-negative fraction. The receptor comes from a man aged 18 to 35 in good health.

CDR3 loop: CAWSARVEGYTF. CDR3 bases: TGTGCCTGGAGCGCCAGGGTTGAGGGCTACACCTTC. The chain links TRBV30 to TRBJ1-2, with D maybe TRBD1 (5 bases). CDR3 length equals 12 residues. Trimming removed 3 bases from V and 8 bases from J, with 13 bases in between. Germline-derived CDR1 and CDR2 are GTSNPN and SVGIG (reference sequence).